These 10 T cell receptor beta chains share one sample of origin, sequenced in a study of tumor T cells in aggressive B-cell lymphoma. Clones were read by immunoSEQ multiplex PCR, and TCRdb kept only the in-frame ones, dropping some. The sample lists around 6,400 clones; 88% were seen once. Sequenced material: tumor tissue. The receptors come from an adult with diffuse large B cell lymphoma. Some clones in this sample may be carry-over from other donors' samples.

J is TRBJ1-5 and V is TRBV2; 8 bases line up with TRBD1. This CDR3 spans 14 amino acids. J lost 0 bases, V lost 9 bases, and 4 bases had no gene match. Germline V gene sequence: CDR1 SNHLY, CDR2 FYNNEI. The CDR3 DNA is TGTGCCAGGTCGACAGGGGCTAGCAATCAGCCCCAGCATTTT. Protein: CARSTGASNQPQHF.

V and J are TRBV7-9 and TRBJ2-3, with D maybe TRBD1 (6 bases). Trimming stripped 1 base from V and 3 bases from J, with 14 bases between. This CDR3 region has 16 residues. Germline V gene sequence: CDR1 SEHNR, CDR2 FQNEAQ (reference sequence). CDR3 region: CASSLVGSDRTDTQYF. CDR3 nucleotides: TGTGCCAGCAGCTTAGTTGGGAGCGACAGGACAGATACGCAGTATTTT.

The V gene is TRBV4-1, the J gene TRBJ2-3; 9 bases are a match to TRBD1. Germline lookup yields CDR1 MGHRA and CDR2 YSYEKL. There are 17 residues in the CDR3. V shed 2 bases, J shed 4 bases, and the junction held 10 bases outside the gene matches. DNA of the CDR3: TGCGCCAGCAGCCAATCCCCGACAGGGGGAGGAGCAGATACGCAGTATTTT. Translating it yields CASSQSPTGGGADTQYF.

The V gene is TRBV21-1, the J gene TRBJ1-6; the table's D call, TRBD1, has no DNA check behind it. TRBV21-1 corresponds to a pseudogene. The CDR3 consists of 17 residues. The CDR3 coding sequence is TGTGCCAGCAGCAAAGGGACCGTACAGGGCTATAATTCACCCCTCCACTTT. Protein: CASSKGTVQGYNSPLHF.

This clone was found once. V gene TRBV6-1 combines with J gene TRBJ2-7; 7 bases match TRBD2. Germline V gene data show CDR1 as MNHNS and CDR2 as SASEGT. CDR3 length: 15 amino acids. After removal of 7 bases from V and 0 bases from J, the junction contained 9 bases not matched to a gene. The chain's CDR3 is CASTPQRGDSYEQYF. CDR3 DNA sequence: TGTGCCAGCACCCCCCAGCGGGGCGACTCCTACGAGCAGTACTTC.

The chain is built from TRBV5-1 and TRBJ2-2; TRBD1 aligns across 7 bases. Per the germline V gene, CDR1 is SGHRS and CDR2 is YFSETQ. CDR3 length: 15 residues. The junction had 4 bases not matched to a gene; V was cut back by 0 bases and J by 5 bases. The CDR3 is CASSLEGGDTGELFF. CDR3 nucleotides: TGCGCCAGCAGCTTGGAAGGGGGCGATACCGGGGAGCTGTTTTTT.

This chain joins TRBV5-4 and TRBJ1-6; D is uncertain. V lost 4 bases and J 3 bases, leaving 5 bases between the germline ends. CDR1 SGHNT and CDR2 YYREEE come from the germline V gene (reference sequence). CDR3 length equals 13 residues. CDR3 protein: CASSAVYNSPLHF. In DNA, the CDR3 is TGTGCCAGCAGCGCGGTCTATAATTCACCCCTCCACTTT. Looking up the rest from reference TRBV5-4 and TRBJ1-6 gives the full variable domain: ETGVTQSPTHLIKTRGQQVTLRCSSQSGHNTVSWYQQALGQGPQFIFQYYREEENGRGNFPPRFSGLQFPNYSSELNVNALELDDSALYLCASSAVYNSPLHFGNGTRLTVT.

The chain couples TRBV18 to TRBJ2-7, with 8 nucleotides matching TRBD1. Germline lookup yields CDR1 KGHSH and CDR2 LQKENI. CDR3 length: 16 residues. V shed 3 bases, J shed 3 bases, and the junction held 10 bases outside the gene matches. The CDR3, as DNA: TGTGCCAGCTCACCGAGGAGAGACAGGGGTTACTACGAGCAGTACTTC. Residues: CASSPRRDRGYYEQYF. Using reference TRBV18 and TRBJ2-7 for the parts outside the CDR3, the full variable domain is NAGVMQNPRHLVRRRGQEARLRCSPMKGHSHVYWYRQLPEEGLKFMVYLQKENIIDESGMPKERFSAEFPKEGPSILRIQQVVRGDSAAYFCASSPRRDRGYYEQYFGPGTRLTVT.

As DNA, the CDR3 is TGTGCCAGCAGCTTACTTTCGTCAGGGATAGGTGGCTACACCTTC. Its translation is CASSLLSSGIGGYTF. The chain links TRBV7-9 to TRBJ1-2; the D gene is possibly TRBD1 (5 bases). Germline values: CDR1 SEHNR, CDR2 FQNEAQ (reference sequence). V lost 2 bases and J lost 7, with 17 bases in between. The CDR3 is made up of 15 amino acids.

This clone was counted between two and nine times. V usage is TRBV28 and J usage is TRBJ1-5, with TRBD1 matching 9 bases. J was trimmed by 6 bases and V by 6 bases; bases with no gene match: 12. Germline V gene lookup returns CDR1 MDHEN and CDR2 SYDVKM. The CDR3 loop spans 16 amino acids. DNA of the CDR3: TGTGCCAGCAGCTTAACAGGGGGCGGATTAGGTCAGCCCCAGCATTTT. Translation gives CASSLTGGGLGQPQHF.